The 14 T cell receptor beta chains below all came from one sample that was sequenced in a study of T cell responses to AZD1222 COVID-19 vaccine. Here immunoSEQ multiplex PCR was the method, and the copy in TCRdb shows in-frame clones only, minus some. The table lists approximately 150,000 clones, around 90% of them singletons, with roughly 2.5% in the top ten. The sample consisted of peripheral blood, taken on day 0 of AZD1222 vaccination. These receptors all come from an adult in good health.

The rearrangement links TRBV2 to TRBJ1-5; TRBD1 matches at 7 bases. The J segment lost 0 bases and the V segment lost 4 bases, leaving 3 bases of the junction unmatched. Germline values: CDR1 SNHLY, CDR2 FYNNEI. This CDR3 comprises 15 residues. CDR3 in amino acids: CASSGQGYSNQPQHF. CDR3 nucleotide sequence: TGTGCCAGCAGTGGACAGGGATATAGCAATCAGCCCCAGCATTTT.

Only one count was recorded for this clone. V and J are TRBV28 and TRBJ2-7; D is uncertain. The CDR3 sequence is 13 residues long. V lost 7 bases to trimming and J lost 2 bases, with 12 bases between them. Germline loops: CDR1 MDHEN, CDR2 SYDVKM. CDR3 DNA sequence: TGTGCCAGCACTCCCGCCGCGCCCTACGAGCAGTACTTC. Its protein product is CASTPAAPYEQYF.

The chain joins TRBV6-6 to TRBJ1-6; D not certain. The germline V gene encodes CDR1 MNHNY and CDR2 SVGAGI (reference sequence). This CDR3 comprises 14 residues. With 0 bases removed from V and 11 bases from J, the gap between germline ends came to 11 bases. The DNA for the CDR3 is TGTGCCAGCAGTTACTCTGGGGAAGGTGCACCCCTCCACTTT. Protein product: CASSYSGEGAPLHF.

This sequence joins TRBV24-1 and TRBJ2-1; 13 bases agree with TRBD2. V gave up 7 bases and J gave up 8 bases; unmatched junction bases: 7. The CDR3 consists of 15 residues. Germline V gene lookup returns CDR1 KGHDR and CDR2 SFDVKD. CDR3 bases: TGTGCCACCAGCGATCCTGGGACTAGCGGGGATGAGCAGTTCTTC. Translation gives CATSDPGTSGDEQFF.

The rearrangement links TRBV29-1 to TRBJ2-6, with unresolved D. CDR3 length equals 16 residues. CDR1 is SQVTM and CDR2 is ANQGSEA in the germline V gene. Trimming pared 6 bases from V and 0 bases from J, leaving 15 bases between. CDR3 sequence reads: CSVLVTIPSGANVLTF. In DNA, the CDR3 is TGCAGCGTACTTGTGACAATCCCCTCTGGGGCCAACGTCCTGACTTTC.

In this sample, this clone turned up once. CDR3 nucleotide sequence: TGCAGCGTTGAACTAGCCTACGAGCAGTACTTC. Translating it yields CSVELAYEQYF. This rearrangement joins TRBV29-1 to TRBJ2-7; D ambiguous. This CDR3 has 11 amino acids. Germline assignment: CDR1 SQVTM and CDR2 ANQGSEA. V gave up 2 bases and J gave up 2 bases, with 4 bases separating them.

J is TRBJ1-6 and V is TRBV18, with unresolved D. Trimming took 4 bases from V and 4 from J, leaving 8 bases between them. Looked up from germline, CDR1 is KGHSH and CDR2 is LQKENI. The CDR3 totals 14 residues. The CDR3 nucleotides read TGTGCCAGCTCACGGACGGAGTATAATTCACCCCTCCACTTT. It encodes CASSRTEYNSPLHF.

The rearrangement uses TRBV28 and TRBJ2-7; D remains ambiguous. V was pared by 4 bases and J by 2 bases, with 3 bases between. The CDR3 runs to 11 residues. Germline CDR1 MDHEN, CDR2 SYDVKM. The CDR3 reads CASSSTYEQYF. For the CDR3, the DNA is TGTGCCAGCAGTTCCACCTACGAGCAGTACTTC.

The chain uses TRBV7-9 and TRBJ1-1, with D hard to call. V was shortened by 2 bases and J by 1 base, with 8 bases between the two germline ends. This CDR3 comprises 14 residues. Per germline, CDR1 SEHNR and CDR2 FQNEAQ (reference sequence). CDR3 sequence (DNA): TGTGCCAGCAGCTTACCGCCAGGGAACACTGAAGCTTTCTTT. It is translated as CASSLPPGNTEAFF.

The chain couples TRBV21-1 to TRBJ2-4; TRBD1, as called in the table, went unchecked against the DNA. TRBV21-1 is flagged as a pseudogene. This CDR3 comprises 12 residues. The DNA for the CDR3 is TGTGCCAGGAGGAACAGGAAAAACATTCAGTACTTC. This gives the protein CARRNRKNIQYF.

The CDR3 coding sequence is TGTGCCAGCAGCCTCTCCCGCCGTGTCGGGACCCAGTACTTC. It specifies CASSLSRRVGTQYF. V usage is TRBV3-1 (or the pseudogene TRBV3-2) and J usage is TRBJ2-5; D not certain. V lost 4 bases and J lost 7, with 16 bases in between. Germline V gives CDR1 LGHDT, CDR2 YNNKEL (reference sequence). CDR3 length equals 14 residues.

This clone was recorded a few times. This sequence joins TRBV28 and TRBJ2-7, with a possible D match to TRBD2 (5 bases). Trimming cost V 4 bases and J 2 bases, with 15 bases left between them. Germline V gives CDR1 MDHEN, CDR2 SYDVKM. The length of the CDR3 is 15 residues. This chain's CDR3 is CASSSPQRPTYEQYF. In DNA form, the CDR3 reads TGTGCCAGCAGTTCCCCCCAGCGGCCTACCTACGAGCAGTACTTC.

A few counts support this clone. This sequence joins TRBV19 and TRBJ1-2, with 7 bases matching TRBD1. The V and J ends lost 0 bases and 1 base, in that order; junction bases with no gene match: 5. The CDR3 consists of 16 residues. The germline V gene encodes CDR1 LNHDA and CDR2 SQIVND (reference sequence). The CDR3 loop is CASSIDMRQGNYGYTF. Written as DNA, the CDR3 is TGTGCCAGTAGTATAGATATGAGACAGGGTAACTATGGCTACACCTTC. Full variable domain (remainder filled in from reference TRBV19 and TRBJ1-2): DGGITQSPKYLFRKEGQNVTLSCEQNLNHDAMYWYRQDPGQGLRLIYYSQIVNDFQKGDIAEGYSVSREKKESFPLTVTSAQKNPTAFYLCASSIDMRQGNYGYTFGSGTRLTVV.

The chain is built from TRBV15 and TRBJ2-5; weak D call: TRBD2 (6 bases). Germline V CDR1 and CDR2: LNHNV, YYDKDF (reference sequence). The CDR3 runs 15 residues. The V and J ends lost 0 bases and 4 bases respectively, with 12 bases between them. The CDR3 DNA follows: TGTGCCACCAGCAGAGATCGCAGCGGGTCAGAGACCCAGTACTTC. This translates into CATSRDRSGSETQYF.